A single sample is the source of the 31 T cell receptor beta chains below, sequenced in a study of spatial heterogeneity in lung cancer. Findings and caveats of the study: Within tumors, counts of expanded alpha and beta TCRs tracked tumor mutation counts.

This sample's time point: sample taken at primary tumor resection. For these receptors, no antigen is known. MiXCR, applied by TCRdb to the 5' RACE reads, yields one record per CDR3 protein. The sample holds approximately 4,900 distinct CDR3 sequences, around 30% seen once. Specimen: lung tumor tissue, collected at surgery. Receptors were obtained from a male donor with early-stage non-small cell lung cancer.

V and J are TRBV20-1 and TRBJ2-5; D gene unclear. V was clipped by 3 bases and J by 4 bases, with 24 bases between them. The CDR3 runs 17 residues. Germline CDR1 reads DFQATT; CDR2 reads SNEGSKA (reference sequence). This CDR3 reads CSASTRPSGFSRETQYF. In nucleotides, the CDR3 is TGCAGTGCTAGTACTCGCCCTTCGGGCTTTTCGCGAGAGACCCAGTACTTC.

The chain couples TRBV30 to TRBJ2-5; perhaps D is TRBD1 or TRBD2 (6 bases each). This CDR3 spans 14 amino acids. V lost 6 bases and J 4 bases, leaving 18 bases between the germline ends. Germline values: CDR1 GTSNPN, CDR2 SVGIG (reference sequence). The CDR3 region is CACVGGARGETQYF. CDR3 coding DNA: TGTGCCTGCGTGGGGGGCGCGCGGGGAGAGACCCAGTACTTC.

This clonotype was seen a handful of times. The rearrangement uses TRBV14 and TRBJ2-7; D is unclear. V lost 4 bases to trimming and J lost 0 bases, with 10 bases between them. Germline-derived CDR1 and CDR2 are SGHDN and FVKESK. CDR3 length equals 14 residues. The CDR3 region has the DNA TGTGCCAGCAGCCGAACACATAGCTCCTACGAGCAGTACTTC. The encoded protein is CASSRTHSSYEQYF.

V gene TRBV5-1 combines with J gene TRBJ2-5, with 8 bases fitting TRBD2. CDR1 and CDR2 (germline): SGHRS, YFSETQ. The CDR3 has 16 amino acids. The V gene end was trimmed by 0 bases and the J gene end by 5 bases; junction bases not matched to a gene: 9. The CDR3 sequence: CASSLGWRGAVETQYF. As DNA, the CDR3 is TGCGCCAGCAGCTTGGGCTGGCGGGGGGCCGTCGAGACCCAGTACTTC.

J is TRBJ2-7 and V is TRBV20-1; D is uncertain. This CDR3 spans 13 amino acids. The V and J ends lost 1 base and 1 base respectively, with 8 bases between them. The germline V gene encodes CDR1 DFQATT and CDR2 SNEGSKA (reference sequence). CDR3: CSARVGRSYEQYF. For the CDR3, the DNA is TGCAGTGCTAGAGTGGGCAGGTCCTACGAGCAGTACTTC.

By proportion, this clonotype is medium-sized (0.01 to 0.1%). The chain carries TRBV29-1 and TRBJ1-2; 9 bases map to TRBD1. Germline V lookup: CDR1 SQVTM, CDR2 ANQGSEA. The CDR3 has 13 residues. V lost 4 bases and J lost 3; bases outside the gene matches: 3. The CDR3 DNA sequence: TGCAGCGTTGCTACAGGGGGCGACTATGGCTACACCTTC. Translated: CSVATGGDYGYTF.

This clonotype occurred once. The gene calls are TRBV27 and TRBJ2-2, with D hard to call. In germline, CDR1 is MNHEY, CDR2 SMNVEV (reference sequence). With 3 bases removed from V and 6 bases from J, the gap between germline ends came to 8 bases. The CDR3 has 13 residues. The CDR3 loop is CASSFTLAGELFF. The CDR3 DNA is TGTGCCAGCAGTTTTACGTTAGCCGGGGAGCTGTTTTTT.

In its sample, this clonotype is medium-sized (0.01 to 0.1%). The V gene is TRBV20-1, the J gene TRBJ1-6; tentative D call: TRBD1 (5 bases). The CDR3 is made up of 17 amino acids. Germline values: CDR1 DFQATT, CDR2 SNEGSKA (reference sequence). The V end was cut by 6 bases, the J end by 7 bases, with 25 bases between. CDR3 coding DNA: TGCAGTGCCCCATCGAGAGGTTGGGGGGGAGGAAATTCACCCCTCCACTTT. Translation: CSAPSRGWGGGNSPLHF.

This clonotype rates as medium-sized. The chain employs TRBV5-1 and TRBJ2-7, with TRBD2 matching over 7 bases. Germline V gene sequence: CDR1 SGHRS, CDR2 YFSETQ. Losses at the gene ends were 4 bases for V and 0 bases for J; bases not matched to a gene: 7. This CDR3 spans 15 amino acids. The CDR3, as DNA: TGCGCCAGCAGCAGAGGGACTACCACCTCCTACGAGCAGTACTTC. This sequence encodes CASSRGTTTSYEQYF.

By sample fraction, this clonotype is medium-sized (0.01 to 0.1%). This chain links TRBV28 with TRBJ2-2; D call uncertain. This CDR3 region has 17 residues. V lost 6 bases and J lost 0, with 17 bases in between. Looked up from germline, CDR1 is MDHEN and CDR2 is SYDVKM. CDR3 sequence: CASRNSWAYANTGELFF. The CDR3 nucleotides read TGTGCCAGCAGGAATTCCTGGGCCTACGCGAACACCGGGGAGCTGTTTTTT.

This clonotype was picked up many times. The CDR3 sequence is CASSLGADRWYEQYF. Written as DNA, the CDR3 is TGTGCCAGCAGTTTAGGGGCCGACAGGTGGTACGAGCAGTACTTC. J is TRBJ2-7 and V is TRBV28; a possible D gene is TRBD1 (6 bases). CDR1 is MDHEN, CDR2 SYDVKM, per germline. Trimming shortened V by 2 bases and J by 4 bases, and 15 bases separated the two germline ends. CDR3 length: 15 amino acids.

This chain uses TRBV15 with TRBJ2-5, with 8 bases matching TRBD2. Germline V gene data show CDR1 as LNHNV and CDR2 as YYDKDF (reference sequence). There are 14 residues in the CDR3. The V gene end was trimmed by 1 base and the J gene end by 2 bases; junction bases not matched to a gene: 0. The CDR3 DNA is TGTGCCACCAGCAGAGGACTAGCGCAAGAGACCCAGTACTTC. Protein sequence: CATSRGLAQETQYF.

This clonotype qualifies as medium-sized. V and J are TRBV7-2 and TRBJ2-1; the D gene could be TRBD1 or TRBD2 (5 bases each). This CDR3 contains 15 residues. Trimming shortened V by 5 bases and J by 4 bases, and 15 bases separated the two germline ends. Germline V lookup: CDR1 SGHTA, CDR2 FQGNSA. DNA for the CDR3: TGTGCCAGCAGCGGGAGAGGGGCAATTTACAATGAGCAGTTCTTC. Translated: CASSGRGAIYNEQFF. Combining the CDR3 with reference TRBV7-2 and TRBJ2-1 gives the whole variable domain GAGVSQSPSNKVTEKGKDVELRCDPISGHTALYWYRQSLGQGLEFLIYFQGNSAPDKSGLPSDRFSAERTGGSVSTLTIQRTQQEDSAVYLCASSGRGAIYNEQFFGPGTRLTVL.

V gene TRBV29-1 combines with J gene TRBJ2-7; D tentatively reads TRBD1 or TRBD2 (5 bases each). This CDR3 comprises 15 residues. V lost 2 bases and J lost 6, with 20 bases in between. Germline-derived CDR1 and CDR2 are SQVTM and ANQGSEA. The CDR3 bases are TGCAGCGTTGAAAGGACTCAGGGCCGGGGATCCGAGCAGTACTTC. It translates to CSVERTQGRGSEQYF.

This clonotype was observed a handful of times. V is TRBV19 and J is TRBJ2-2; 16 positions match TRBD2. Unmatched junction bases numbered 15, after V lost 6 bases and J lost 5 bases. This CDR3 contains 20 residues. The germline V gene has CDR1 LNHDA and CDR2 SQIVND (reference sequence). The CDR3 here is CASRPPGLAGGPRKTGELFF. The DNA of the CDR3 is TGTGCCAGTAGGCCGCCGGGACTAGCGGGGGGGCCCCGAAAAACCGGGGAGCTGTTTTTT.

By share, this clonotype ranks as medium-sized (0.01 to 0.1%). The chain joins TRBV6-6 to TRBJ2-1; no definite D call. CDR1 is MNHNY and CDR2 is SVGAGI in the germline V gene (reference sequence). The CDR3 is made up of 13 amino acids. Trimming pared 5 bases from V and 3 bases from J, leaving 8 bases between. The CDR3 nucleotides read TGTGCCAGCAGTCCGGAAAACTACAATGAGCAGTTCTTC. Amino acids: CASSPENYNEQFF.

V usage is TRBV3-1 and J usage is TRBJ2-5; the D is unclear. The CDR3 sequence is 14 residues long. The ends were cut back, 3 bases at V and 1 base at J, with 9 bases in the middle. Germline V gene lookup returns CDR1 LGHDT and CDR2 YNNKEL (reference sequence). Here the CDR3 DNA reads TGTGCCAGCAGCCAGAATAACCTCCAAGAGACCCAGTACTTC. Amino acids: CASSQNNLQETQYF.

This clonotype is medium-sized in the sample. The J gene is TRBJ2-3, the V gene TRBV10-3; 12 nucleotides match TRBD2. This CDR3 has 15 amino acids. Trimming took 5 bases from V and 2 from J; bases not matched to a gene: 2. Germline assignment: CDR1 ENHRY and CDR2 SYGVKD. The CDR3 coding sequence is TGTGCCATCAGTCCTAGCGGGGGGGACACAGATACGCAGTATTTT. This sequence encodes CAISPSGGDTDTQYF.

The chain joins TRBV6-5 to TRBJ1-5; a weak D match, TRBD1 (5 bases). V lost 6 bases and J lost 2, with 14 bases in between. The CDR3 contains 15 residues. Germline-derived CDR1 and CDR2 are MNHEY and SVGAGI. DNA of the CDR3: TGTGCCAGCAGCTCGGCGGCAGGGCGCAATCAGCCCCAGCATTTT. It translates to CASSSAAGRNQPQHF.

The rearrangement joins TRBV5-1 to TRBJ1-1, with a tentative D call TRBD1 (5 bases). V lost 2 bases and J lost 3, with 11 bases in between. The CDR3 is 14 residues long. Germline V gene data show CDR1 as SGHRS and CDR2 as YFSETQ. As DNA, the CDR3 is TGCGCCAGCAGCTTCGGGACTCCTTACACTGAAGCTTTCTTT. This encodes CASSFGTPYTEAFF.

This clonotype was recorded many times. This chain connects TRBV28 to TRBJ2-7; D is uncertain. The CDR3 has 13 amino acids. Germline loops: CDR1 MDHEN, CDR2 SYDVKM. Deletions cut 6 bases from V and 4 bases from J, with 13 bases between. The CDR3, as DNA: TGTGCCAGCAGCTTACATATTCCTTACGAGCAGTACTTC. This gives the protein CASSLHIPYEQYF.

By sample share, this clonotype is medium-sized. The gene calls are TRBV12-3 or TRBV12-4 and TRBJ1-2; D is perhaps TRBD1 (6 bases). This CDR3 is 13 amino acids long. The V and J ends lost 3 bases and 6 bases respectively, with 11 bases between them. Here the CDR3 reads CASSFFWTDGYTF. The CDR3 DNA sequence: TGTGCCAGCAGTTTTTTCTGGACAGATGGCTACACCTTC.

The chain has TRBV5-4 and TRBJ2-7, with D unclear. Germline V gene sequence: CDR1 SGHNT, CDR2 YYREEE (reference sequence). With 0 bases removed from V and 1 base from J, the gap between germline ends came to 8 bases. The CDR3 spans 14 residues. This chain's CDR3 is CASSLGLDSYEQYF. The CDR3, as DNA: TGTGCCAGCAGCTTGGGACTGGATTCCTACGAGCAGTACTTC.

By share, this clonotype counts as medium-sized. The rearrangement joins TRBV6-5 to TRBJ2-3; D gene ambiguous. CDR1 MNHEY and CDR2 SVGAGI come from the germline V gene. The CDR3 is 15 amino acids. V was trimmed by 4 bases and J by 0 bases, leaving 11 bases between them. The CDR3 DNA is TGTGCCAGCAGTTTGAGGACGCTTAGCACAGATACGCAGTATTTT. Translated: CASSLRTLSTDTQYF.

The chain uses TRBV6-2 or TRBV6-3 and TRBJ2-7; D is undetermined. The V end lost 0 bases, the J end lost 4 bases, and 19 bases lay between the germline ends. The CDR3 covers 17 residues. Germline CDR1 MNHEY, CDR2 SVGEGT. CDR3 loop: CASSYSATLAAVYEQYF. The CDR3 region has the DNA TGTGCCAGCAGTTACTCCGCAACCTTGGCGGCGGTTTACGAGCAGTACTTC.

The chain is built from TRBV7-2 and TRBJ2-1, with 7 bases aligning to TRBD2. The germline V gene encodes CDR1 SGHTA and CDR2 FQGNSA. V dropped 0 bases and J dropped 7; count of bases not matched to a gene: 12. The CDR3 has 17 residues. The CDR3 region has the DNA TGTGCCAGCAGCTTAGCGCGCGGCGGGAGACTCCTTAATGAGCAGTTCTTC. This translates into CASSLARGGRLLNEQFF.

This clonotype was counted ten times or more. The genes are TRBV7-2 and TRBJ2-7; maybe TRBD1 (5 bases). This CDR3 is built from 14 residues. Between the trimmed V and J ends, which lost 1 base and 3 bases, there was a span of 10 bases. CDR1 is SGHTA, CDR2 FQGNSA, per germline. The CDR3 DNA reads as TGTGCCAGCAGCTTAGACCCAGGGAACTACGAGCAGTACTTC. It translates to CASSLDPGNYEQYF. Together with reference TRBV7-2 and TRBJ2-7, the CDR3 gives the full variable domain: GAGVSQSPSNKVTEKGKDVELRCDPISGHTALYWYRQSLGQGLEFLIYFQGNSAPDKSGLPSDRFSAERTGGSVSTLTIQRTQQEDSAVYLCASSLDPGNYEQYFGPGTRLTVT.

By proportion, this clonotype is medium-sized. The chain recombines TRBV18 with TRBJ1-5; unclear D gene. CDR3 size: 14 residues. Deletions cut 6 bases from V and 4 bases from J, with 13 bases between. Germline V gene lookup returns CDR1 KGHSH and CDR2 LQKENI. CDR3 sequence: CASSRSGPNQPQHF. In DNA, the CDR3 is TGTGCCAGCTCCCGATCCGGACCGAATCAGCCCCAGCATTTT.

This clonotype ranks as medium-sized. The chain has TRBV20-1 and TRBJ1-2, with D uncertain. The ends were cut back, 4 bases at V and 5 bases at J, with 11 bases in the middle. CDR1 and CDR2 (germline): DFQATT, SNEGSKA (reference sequence). This CDR3 region has 12 residues. The CDR3 DNA follows: TGCAGTGCTAACGACGGGATTTATGGCTACACCTTC. Protein sequence: CSANDGIYGYTF.

This clonotype is medium-sized in the sample. The V and J genes are TRBV18 and TRBJ2-7, with 7 bases aligning to TRBD2. Trimming removed 3 bases from V and 5 bases from J; junction bases left unmatched: 7. The germline V gene has CDR1 KGHSH and CDR2 LQKENI. The CDR3 has 14 residues. CDR3 loop: CASSPREGINEQYF. The DNA of the CDR3 is TGTGCCAGCTCACCGAGGGAGGGTATAAACGAGCAGTACTTC.

The genes are TRBV6-5 and TRBJ1-2; 7 bases map to TRBD1. The CDR3 extends over 13 amino acids. Trimming at V came to 6 bases and at J to 2 bases, leaving 3 bases not matched to a gene. Germline CDR1 reads MNHEY; CDR2 reads SVGAGI. The CDR3 loop is CASRLDRNYGYTF. CDR3 coding DNA: TGTGCCAGCAGACTGGACAGGAACTATGGCTACACCTTC.